This entry concerns a single TCR beta chain. This sample stems from a study of blood T cell repertoires in COVID-19. Study-level background: The study drew acute and convalescent COVID-19 samples from the United States, Italy and Spain.

Original processing notes: Estimation of nucleated cell counts relied on the amplification of reference gene primers. Data came from immunoSEQ multiplex PCR; TCRdb stores just in-frame clones and leaves some out. For V, J and clone size, that table is used; D and trimming come from the DNA. The table lists over 100,000 clones, 65% to 90% of them singletons. The CDR3 sequence is 11 residues long. The V gene lost 3 bases and the J gene lost 8 bases, with 10 bases spanning the gap. Germline CDR1 and CDR2: SQVTM and ANQGSEA. The receptor comes from a man older than 75 with acute or convalescent COVID-19. The chain employs TRBV29-1 and TRBJ1-2, with unresolved D. What was sequenced was peripheral blood. This CDR3 reads CSVDKGEGYTF. The CDR3 DNA sequence: TGCAGCGTTGACAAGGGAGAGGGCTACACCTTC.